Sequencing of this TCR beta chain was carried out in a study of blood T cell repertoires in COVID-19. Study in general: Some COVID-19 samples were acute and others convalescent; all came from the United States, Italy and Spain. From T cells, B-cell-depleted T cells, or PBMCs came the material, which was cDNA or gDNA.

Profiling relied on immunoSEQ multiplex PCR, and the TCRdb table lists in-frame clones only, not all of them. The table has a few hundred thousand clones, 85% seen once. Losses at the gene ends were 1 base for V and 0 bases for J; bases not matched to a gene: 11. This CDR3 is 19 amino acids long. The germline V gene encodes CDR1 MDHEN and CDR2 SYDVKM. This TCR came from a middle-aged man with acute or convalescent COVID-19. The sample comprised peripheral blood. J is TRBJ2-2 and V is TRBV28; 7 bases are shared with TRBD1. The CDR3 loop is CASSLSRTGRTSNTGELFF. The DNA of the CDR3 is TGTGCCAGCAGTTTATCCCGGACAGGAAGGACCTCGAACACCGGGGAGCTGTTTTTT.